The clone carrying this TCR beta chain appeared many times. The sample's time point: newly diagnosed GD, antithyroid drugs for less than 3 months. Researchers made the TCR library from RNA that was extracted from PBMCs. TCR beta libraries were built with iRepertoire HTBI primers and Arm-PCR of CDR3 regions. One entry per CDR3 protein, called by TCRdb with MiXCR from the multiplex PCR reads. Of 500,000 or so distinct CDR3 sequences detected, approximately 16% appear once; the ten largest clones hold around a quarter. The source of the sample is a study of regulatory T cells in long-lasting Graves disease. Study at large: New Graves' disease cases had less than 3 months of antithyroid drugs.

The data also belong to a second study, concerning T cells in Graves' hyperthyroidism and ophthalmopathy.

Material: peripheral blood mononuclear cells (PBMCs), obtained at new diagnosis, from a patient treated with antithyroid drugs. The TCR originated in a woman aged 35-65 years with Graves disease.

The CDR3 loop reads CASSAGTAQFYGYTF. The CDR3 nucleotides read TGTGCCAGTAGTGCCGGGACAGCTCAATTCTATGGCTACACCTTC. The chain is built from TRBV19 and TRBJ1-2; 7 bases agree with TRBD1. Germline CDR1 LNHDA, CDR2 SQIVND (reference sequence). The CDR3 runs 15 residues. The ends lost 5 bases at V and 4 bases at J; junction bases unmatched: 10. The entire variable domain, with the rest obtained from reference TRBV19 and TRBJ1-2, is as follows: DGGITQSPKYLFRKEGQNVTLSCEQNLNHDAMYWYRQDPGQGLRLIYYSQIVNDFQKGDIAEGYSVSREKKESFPLTVTSAQKNPTAFYLCASSAGTAQFYGYTFGSGTRLTVV.